Following are 27 T cell receptor beta chains from one sample sequenced in a study of beta chain features in type 1 diabetes. Expressed TCRB transcripts were sequenced, since all the RNA that had been isolated was reverse transcribed. The protocol was immunoSEQ multiplex PCR, while the TCRdb copy is restricted to in-frame clones and leaves out a portion. The sample contains 860,000 or so clones, roughly 17% of which appear only once. The source material was naive CD4+ T cells from blood. The receptors here all came from a young woman in good health.

This clone was counted between two and nine times. This chain uses TRBV2 with TRBJ2-3; a possible D gene is TRBD2 (5 bases). In germline, CDR1 is SNHLY, CDR2 FYNNEI. V lost 2 bases, J lost 3 bases, and 9 bases lay in between. This CDR3 is built from 14 residues. The DNA of the CDR3 is TGTGCCAGCAGTGAACCACTAGGGACAGATACGCAGTATTTT. The encoded protein is CASSEPLGTDTQYF. Full variable domain (outside the CDR3, taken from reference TRBV2 and TRBJ2-3): EPEVTQTPSHQVTQMGQEVILRCVPISNHLYFYWYRQILGQKVEFLVSFYNNEISEKSEIFDDQFSVERPDGSNFTLKIRSTKLEDSAMYFCASSEPLGTDTQYFGPGTRLTVL.

Note on this clone: At the DNA level, this CDR3 is encoded by other sequences in the same sample as well. The chain carries TRBV18 and TRBJ1-5; D is ambiguous. Between the trimmed V and J ends, which lost 4 bases and 1 base, there was a span of 5 bases. Germline CDR1 and CDR2: KGHSH and LQKENI. The CDR3 totals 13 residues. The CDR3, as DNA: TGTGCCAGCTCACAGGACAGCAATCAGCCCCAGCATTTT. It encodes CASSQDSNQPQHF.

The V gene is TRBV18, the J gene TRBJ2-2, with D maybe TRBD2 (5 bases). From germline, CDR1 is KGHSH and CDR2 LQKENI. This CDR3 region has 16 residues. V lost 8 bases to trimming and J lost 4 bases, with 20 bases between them. DNA of the CDR3: TGTGCCAGCGGGGATTCGAGCGGAAGGTTCACCGGGGAGCTGTTTTTT. It specifies CASGDSSGRFTGELFF. The variable domain in full, with the rest retrieved from reference TRBV18 and TRBJ2-2, is NAGVMQNPRHLVRRRGQEARLRCSPMKGHSHVYWYRQLPEEGLKFMVYLQKENIIDESGMPKERFSAEFPKEGPSILRIQQVVRGDSAAYFCASGDSSGRFTGELFFGEGSRLTVL.

This clone came up a few times. The V call is TRBV11-2, the J call TRBJ1-4, with TRBD1 matching over 8 bases. The CDR3 length is 14 residues. J lost 8 bases, V lost 6 bases, and 8 bases had no gene match. In germline, CDR1 is SGHAT, CDR2 FQNNGV. The CDR3 DNA reads TGTGCCAGCAGGGGGACAGGACGACTAGAAAAACTGTTTTTT. This translates into CASRGTGRLEKLFF.

The chain recombines TRBV11-2 with TRBJ2-5; D call uncertain. The V end was cut by 2 bases, the J end by 5 bases, with 12 bases between. Germline CDR1 SGHAT, CDR2 FQNNGV. This CDR3 has 14 residues. The DNA for the CDR3 is TGTGCCAGCAGCTTAACCCCGCAGGCTGAGACCCAGTACTTC. Its translation: CASSLTPQAETQYF.

There are a few counts of this clone. This chain uses TRBV18 with TRBJ2-1; 10 positions match TRBD1. The V and J ends lost 3 bases and 7 bases, in that order; junction bases with no gene match: 6. CDR1 KGHSH and CDR2 LQKENI come from the germline V gene. The CDR3 length is 15 residues. CDR3 amino acids: CASSPRTGGPNEQFF. The CDR3 nucleotides read TGTGCCAGCTCACCTAGGACAGGGGGTCCAAATGAGCAGTTCTTC.

This clone was seen a few times. The chain carries TRBV2 and TRBJ2-3, with D uncertain. CDR1 SNHLY and CDR2 FYNNEI come from the germline V gene. V gave up 5 bases and J gave up 1 base, with 10 bases separating them. The CDR3 consists of 14 residues. In nucleotides, the CDR3 is TGTGCCAGCAGTTCTCCCACAGGCACAGATACGCAGTATTTT. Amino acids: CASSSPTGTDTQYF.

There are a few counts of this clone. V gene TRBV5-6 combines with J gene TRBJ2-2; the D is unclear. The CDR3 contains 17 residues. Trimming left V 0 bases short and J 4 bases short, with 16 bases between. Germline V CDR1 and CDR2: SGHDT, YYEEEE. Here the CDR3 DNA reads TGTGCCAGCAGCTTGGTGCCCGGCCCCCTATTCACCGGGGAGCTGTTTTTT. Residues: CASSLVPGPLFTGELFF. Variable domain in full (rest from reference TRBV5-6 and TRBJ2-2): DAGVTQSPTHLIKTRGQQVTLRCSPKSGHDTVSWYQQALGQGPQFIFQYYEEEERQRGNFPDRFSGHQFPNYSSELNVNALLLGDSALYLCASSLVPGPLFTGELFFGEGSRLTVL.

This chain uses TRBV27 with TRBJ2-7; D ambiguous. V was pared by 4 bases and J by 2 bases, with 9 bases between. The length of the CDR3 is 13 residues. CDR1 is MNHEY, CDR2 SMNVEV, per germline (reference sequence). The CDR3 loop is CASSSVSTYEQYF. For the CDR3, the DNA is TGTGCCAGCAGTTCCGTCAGCACCTACGAGCAGTACTTC.

This clone was observed a handful of times. The chain has TRBV2 and TRBJ2-7; 11 bases agree with TRBD2. Germline V gene sequence: CDR1 SNHLY, CDR2 FYNNEI. Losses at the gene ends were 6 bases for V and 7 bases for J; bases not matched to a gene: 11. This CDR3 region has 15 residues. In nucleotides, the CDR3 is TGTGCCAGCAGCGAACGGACTAGCGGGCCTGGAGAGCAGTACTTC. Protein product: CASSERTSGPGEQYF.

A few counts support this clone. The V gene is TRBV4-1, the J gene TRBJ2-3, with 7 bases fitting TRBD2. The CDR3 is 16 residues long. The V segment lost 5 bases and the J segment 1 base; nucleotides outside the gene matches: 9. CDR1 is MGHRA and CDR2 is YSYEKL in the germline V gene. The CDR3: CASSMRDGRRTDTQYF. CDR3 coding DNA: TGCGCCAGCAGCATGCGTGACGGGAGGCGCACAGATACGCAGTATTTT.

The rearrangement uses TRBV7-8 and TRBJ1-1; D is ambiguous. The CDR3 extends over 12 amino acids. Trimming shortened V by 6 bases and J by 0 bases, and 5 bases separated the two germline ends. In germline, CDR1 is SGHVS, CDR2 FQNEAQ. CDR3 residues: CASRLMNTEAFF. CDR3 in DNA: TGTGCCAGCAGGTTAATGAACACTGAAGCTTTCTTT.

This clone has more than one count but fewer than ten. Other nucleotide sequences in the sample specify the same CDR3. J is TRBJ1-1 and V is TRBV7-2, with D unclear. Trimming stripped 1 base from V and 2 bases from J, with 5 bases between. CDR1 is SGHTA, CDR2 FQGNSA, per germline. The CDR3 totals 13 residues. Written as DNA, the CDR3 is TGTGCCAGCAGCTTAGACCGTAACACTGAAGCTTTCTTT. This gives the protein CASSLDRNTEAFF.

The rearrangement joins TRBV15 to TRBJ2-7; 8 nucleotides align to TRBD1. Germline V lookup: CDR1 LNHNV, CDR2 YYDKDF (reference sequence). The trim removed 4 bases at V and 3 bases at J, leaving 5 bases unmatched. The CDR3 has 14 amino acids. The CDR3 region is CATSKGDRLYEQYF. The CDR3, as DNA: TGTGCCACCAGCAAAGGGGACAGGCTCTACGAGCAGTACTTC.

The CDR3 protein is CASSSMGGNEKLFF. The CDR3 DNA follows: TGTGCCAGCAGTTCTATGGGCGGCAATGAAAAACTGTTTTTT. The chain has TRBV6-5 and TRBJ1-4; D call uncertain. The CDR3 runs 14 residues. The V end was cut by 4 bases, the J end by 5 bases, with 11 bases between. The germline V gene encodes CDR1 MNHEY and CDR2 SVGAGI.

About this clone: The germline gene is not matched at one end of the junction; a read error may be the cause. This chain joins TRBV7-7 and TRBJ2-5; 9 nucleotides agree with TRBD2. Germline V gives CDR1 SSHAT, CDR2 FNYEAQ (reference sequence). The CDR3 runs to 16 residues. CDR3 amino acids: CASSLWGTSSQETQYF. CDR3 sequence (DNA): TGTGCTAGCAGCTTATGGGGGACTAGCAGCCAAGAGACCCAGTACTTC.

This clone was seen a handful of times. The sample contains more than one DNA sequence encoding this CDR3. CDR3 DNA sequence: TGCGCCAGCAGCTTGGTCGGGGGGACCTACGAGCAGTACTTC. This encodes CASSLVGGTYEQYF. This chain uses TRBV5-1 with TRBJ2-7; TRBD2 agrees at 7 bases. CDR1 and CDR2 (germline): SGHRS, YFSETQ. The CDR3 spans 14 residues. Trimming removed 0 bases from V and 2 bases from J; junction bases left unmatched: 2.

This clone was seen more than once but under ten times. V is TRBV14 and J is TRBJ2-5; 9 nucleotides agree with TRBD1. TRBJ2-7 matches the DNA end more closely, so the J call is doubtful. Germline CDR1 SGHDN, CDR2 FVKESK. The CDR3 consists of 14 residues. CDR3 residues: CASSQAGQGYEQYF. The CDR3 coding sequence is TGTGCCAGCAGCCAAGCGGGACAGGGCTACGAGCAGTACTTC.

Points on this clone: Other DNA sequences from this sample encode an identical CDR3 as well. The J gene is TRBJ2-3, the V gene TRBV9; D is ambiguous. The CDR3 length is 14 residues. Germline lookup yields CDR1 SGDLS and CDR2 YYNGEE. The germline V and J ends were trimmed by 0 bases and 0 bases, with 5 bases remaining between them. In DNA, the CDR3 is TGTGCCAGCAGCGTAGACCCTAGCACAGATACGCAGTATTTT. Protein product: CASSVDPSTDTQYF.

This clone was seen a few times. The V and J genes are TRBV28 and TRBJ1-1; a weak D match, TRBD1 (6 bases). The V gene lost 6 bases and the J gene lost 3 bases, with 14 bases spanning the gap. Germline CDR1 reads MDHEN; CDR2 reads SYDVKM. This CDR3 has 14 residues. The CDR3 sequence is CASSPGQFYTEAFF. As DNA, the CDR3 is TGTGCCAGCAGCCCCGGACAGTTTTACACTGAAGCTTTCTTT. Supplemented by reference TRBV28 and TRBJ1-1, the full variable domain reads DVKVTQSSRYLVKRTGEKVFLECVQDMDHENMFWYRQDPGLGLRLIYFSYDVKMKEKGDIPEGYSVSREKKERFSLILESASTNQTSMYLCASSPGQFYTEAFFGQGTRLTVV.

This clone has more than one count but fewer than ten. The genes are TRBV7-2 and TRBJ2-1, with 9 bases aligning to TRBD2. Unmatched junction bases numbered 2, after V lost 1 base and J lost 4 bases. This CDR3 is built from 15 residues. Germline V gene lookup returns CDR1 SGHTA and CDR2 FQGNSA. DNA for the CDR3: TGTGCCAGCAGCTTAGGGGCGGGAGGGTACAATGAGCAGTTCTTC. Its protein is CASSLGAGGYNEQFF.

The rearrangement links TRBV9 to TRBJ1-2, with a weak D call TRBD1 (5 bases). V was shortened by 0 bases and J by 3 bases, with 9 bases between the two germline ends. Per germline, CDR1 SGDLS and CDR2 YYNGEE. The CDR3 contains 14 residues. CDR3 sequence (DNA): TGTGCCAGCAGCGTAGCTCTACAGGACTATGGCTACACCTTC. Protein product: CASSVALQDYGYTF.

The chain joins TRBV28 to TRBJ1-3; 9 bases line up with TRBD1. The V and J ends lost 3 bases and 2 bases, in that order; junction bases with no gene match: 11. Germline CDR1 reads MDHEN; CDR2 reads SYDVKM. The CDR3 covers 18 residues. Here the CDR3 reads CASSFGFPGQGPGNTIYF. As DNA, the CDR3 is TGTGCCAGCAGTTTTGGTTTCCCGGGACAGGGCCCTGGAAACACCATATATTTT.

The V and J genes are TRBV25-1 and TRBJ1-1; D might be TRBD1 (5 bases). In germline, CDR1 is MGHDK, CDR2 SYGVNS. V was clipped by 4 bases and J by 1 base, with 22 bases between them. The CDR3 covers 18 residues. CDR3 nucleotide sequence: TGTGCCAGCAGTGGATCTCGTACGGGGCAGCTGTGGAACACTGAAGCTTTCTTT. Protein product: CASSGSRTGQLWNTEAFF. The whole variable domain, remainder taken from reference TRBV25-1 and TRBJ1-1, is EADIYQTPRYLVIGTGKKITLECSQTMGHDKMYWYQQDPGMELHLIHYSYGVNSTEKGDLSSESTVSRIRTEHFPLTLESARPSHTSQYLCASSGSRTGQLWNTEAFFGQGTRLTVV.

This clone was counted a few times. V and J are TRBV4-1 and TRBJ2-7; a weak D match, TRBD2 (5 bases). The V gene lost 5 bases and the J gene lost 0 bases, with 17 bases spanning the gap. The CDR3 consists of 16 residues. The germline V gene encodes CDR1 MGHRA and CDR2 YSYEKL. The CDR3 loop is CASSAPGRVSSYEQYF. DNA for the CDR3: TGCGCCAGCAGCGCCCCGGGAAGAGTGAGCTCCTACGAGCAGTACTTC.

The rearrangement links TRBV4-2 to TRBJ2-3; 10 positions agree with TRBD2. The J segment lost 0 bases and the V segment lost 1 base, leaving 7 bases of the junction unmatched. The CDR3 runs to 18 residues. Germline V gene data show CDR1 as LGHNA and CDR2 as YNFKEQ. CDR3 in DNA: TGTGCCAGCAGCCAAGCCCTGGGACTAGCGACTAGCACAGATACGCAGTATTTT. Its protein is CASSQALGLATSTDTQYF.

To note about this clone: The same CDR3 also results from other DNA sequences found in this sample. The CDR3: CASSSSGSTDTQYF. CDR3 bases: TGTGCCAGCTCATCTAGCGGAAGCACAGATACGCAGTATTTT. The V and J genes are TRBV28 and TRBJ2-3; the match to TRBD2 covers 7 bases. There are 14 residues in the CDR3. J gave up 0 bases and V 8 bases, and 5 bases lay outside the gene matches. In germline, CDR1 is MDHEN, CDR2 SYDVKM.